Listed below are T cell receptor beta chains from one sample, sequenced in a study of T cell responses to AZD1222 COVID-19 vaccine. Libraries were prepared by immunoSEQ multiplex PCR; TCRdb keeps only in-frame clonotypes and omits some of them. The sample includes roughly 120,000 clones, around 84% of them seen just once. Here the sequenced sample was peripheral blood, taken 28 days after the second AZD1222 dose. The receptors here all came from an adult who received the AZD1222 COVID-19 vaccine. The CDR3 runs from the conserved cysteine through the conserved F or W. A D gene is named only where the DNA matches it firmly.

v_call,d_call,cdr3_aa
TRBV28,.,CASSLGRNYGYTF
TRBV5-4,.,CASRWTPAGRTGELFF
TRBV7-8,.,CASSQDFTDTQYF
TRBV9,.,CASSVRDTEAFF
TRBV6-2/TRBV6-3,TRBD1,CASSDRAIGNEKLFF
TRBV2,.,CASSEGISSDGNEQFF
TRBV5-1,.,CASSLKGYGYTF
TRBV9,TRBD1,CASSGTGDEQYF
TRBV6-5,TRBD1,CASSPEGQGTDTQYF
TRBV11-3,.,CASSSRPNTEAFF
TRBV20-1,TRBD1,CSASTGTGIEKLFF
TRBV5-5,.,CASSRSRALGTDTQYF
TRBV18,.,CASQDRTDNEQFF
TRBV5-1,.,CASSLGRYRVNEQYF
TRBV3-1/TRBV3-2,TRBD2,CASSPGLAVLNTGELFF
TRBV29-1,TRBD1,CSVTKTGGGEKLFF
TRBV30,TRBD1,CAWTPGTGGRWVNTEAFF
TRBV28,.,CASTSPGEGNQPQHF
TRBV7-3,.,CASSPGRDTQYF
TRBV11-2,TRBD1,CASSPGTAYGYTF
TRBV5-6,TRBD1,CASSPQGAWYGYTF
TRBV27,.,CASSGDSLSEQFF
TRBV7-2,.,CASSFGVHQPQHF
TRBV7-8,.,CASSSLRSGTANGYTF
TRBV7-2,.,CASSSGMNTEAFF
TRBV7-2,TRBD1,CASSFGQGTYEQYF
TRBV2,.,CASNTGPNQNQPQHF
TRBV5-5,.,CASSRRESNQPQHF
TRBV7-8,TRBD1,CASSPDRGWGEKLFF
TRBV7-9,TRBD1,CASSEGTGQQYF
TRBV11-2,.,CASSFLRSTPTDTQYF
TRBV4-1,.,CASSQEGSDYEQYF
TRBV5-1,TRBD1,CASSTGTGSFAAFF
TRBV9,.,CASSVGLAKNIQYF
TRBV6-2/TRBV6-3,.,CASSSHPEQARRWGGYTF
TRBV12-2,.,CASRSPRQGHNEQFF
TRBV28,.,CASSPHSGANVLTF
TRBV5-1,.,CASSWARGTEAFF
TRBV7-8,.,CASSLAPLRGSSGGEQFF
TRBV7-9,.,CASSQIVGTDTQYF
TRBV5-1,TRBD1,CASSYGTVTDTQYF
TRBV19,.,CASRASSGNTIYF
TRBV4-3,.,CASSREVPGFSSNQPQHF
TRBV5-1,.,CASSLVRDGGTGELFF
TRBV4-3,.,CASSQPAFGIQNYGYTF
TRBV5-5,.,CASREQDPSGYTF
TRBV2,.,CASRGGSTDTQYF
TRBV18,.,CASSPARGLFYGYTF
TRBV7-9,TRBD2,CASSLSLAGYVETQYF
TRBV5-4,.,CASSLGAAHNEQFF
TRBV24-1,TRBD1,CATSDAGTGVIYGYTF